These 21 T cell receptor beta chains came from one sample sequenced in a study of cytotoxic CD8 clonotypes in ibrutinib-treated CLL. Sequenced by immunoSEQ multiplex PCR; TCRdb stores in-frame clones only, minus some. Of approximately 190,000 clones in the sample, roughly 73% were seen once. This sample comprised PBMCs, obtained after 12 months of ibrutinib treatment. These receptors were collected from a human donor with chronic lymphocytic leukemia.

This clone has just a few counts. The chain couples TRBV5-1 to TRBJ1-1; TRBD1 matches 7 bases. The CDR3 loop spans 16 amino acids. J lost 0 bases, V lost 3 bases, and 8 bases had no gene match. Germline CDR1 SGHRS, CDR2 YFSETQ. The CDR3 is CASSSQGGSMNTEAFF. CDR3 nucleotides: TGCGCCAGCAGCTCCCAGGGGGGCAGCATGAACACTGAAGCTTTCTTT.

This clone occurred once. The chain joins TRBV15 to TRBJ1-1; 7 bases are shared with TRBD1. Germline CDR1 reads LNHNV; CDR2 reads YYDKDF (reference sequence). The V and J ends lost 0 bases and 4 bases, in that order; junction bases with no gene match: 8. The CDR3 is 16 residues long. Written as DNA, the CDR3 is TGTGCCACCAGCAGAGACAGGGGGAGGGGGGCCACTGAAGCTTTCTTT. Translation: CATSRDRGRGATEAFF.

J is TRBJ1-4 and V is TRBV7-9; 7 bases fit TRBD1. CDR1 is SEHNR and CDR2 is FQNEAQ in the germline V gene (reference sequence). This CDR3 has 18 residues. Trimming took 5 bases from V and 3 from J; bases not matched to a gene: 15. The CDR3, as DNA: TGTGCCAGCAGCCCCGGGACAGCTGCTGGAGTGGCTAATGAAAAACTGTTTTTT. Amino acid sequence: CASSPGTAAGVANEKLFF.

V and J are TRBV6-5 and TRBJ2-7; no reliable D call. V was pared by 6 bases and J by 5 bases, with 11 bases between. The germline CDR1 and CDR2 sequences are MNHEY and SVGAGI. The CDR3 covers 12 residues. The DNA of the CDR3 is TGTGCCAGCAGGGATAACCGGGACGAGCAGTACTTC. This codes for CASRDNRDEQYF.

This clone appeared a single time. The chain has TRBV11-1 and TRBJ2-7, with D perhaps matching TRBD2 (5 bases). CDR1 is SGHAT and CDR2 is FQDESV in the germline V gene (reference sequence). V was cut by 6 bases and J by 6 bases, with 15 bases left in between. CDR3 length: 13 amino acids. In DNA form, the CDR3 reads TGTGCCAGCAGTTTCCGAGGGCAGGCCGAGCAGTACTTC. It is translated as CASSFRGQAEQYF.

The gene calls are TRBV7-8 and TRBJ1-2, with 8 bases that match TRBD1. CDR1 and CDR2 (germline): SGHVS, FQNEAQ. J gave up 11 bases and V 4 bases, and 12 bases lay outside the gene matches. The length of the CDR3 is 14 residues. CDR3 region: CASSSSGGEGLYTF. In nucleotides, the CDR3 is TGTGCCAGCAGCTCTTCAGGGGGCGAAGGGTTATACACCTTC. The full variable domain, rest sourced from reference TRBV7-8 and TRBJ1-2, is GAGVSQSPRYKVAKRGQDVALRCDPISGHVSLFWYQQALGQGPEFLTYFQNEAQLDKSGLPSDRFFAERPEGSVSTLKIQRTQQEDSAVYLCASSSSGGEGLYTFGSGTRLTVV.

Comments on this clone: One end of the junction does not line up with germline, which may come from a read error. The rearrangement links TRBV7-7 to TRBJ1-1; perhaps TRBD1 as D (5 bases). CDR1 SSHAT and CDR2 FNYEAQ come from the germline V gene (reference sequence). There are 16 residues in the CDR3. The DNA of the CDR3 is TGTGCTAGCAGCTTGAGGGGTAGTCTGCTGAACACTGAAGCTTTCTTT. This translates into CASSLRGSLLNTEAFF.

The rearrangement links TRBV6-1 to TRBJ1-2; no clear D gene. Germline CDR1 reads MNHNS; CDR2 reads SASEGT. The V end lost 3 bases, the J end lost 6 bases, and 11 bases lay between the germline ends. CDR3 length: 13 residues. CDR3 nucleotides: TGTGCCAGCAGTGACCGGGAAGCCGATGGCTACACCTTC. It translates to CASSDREADGYTF.

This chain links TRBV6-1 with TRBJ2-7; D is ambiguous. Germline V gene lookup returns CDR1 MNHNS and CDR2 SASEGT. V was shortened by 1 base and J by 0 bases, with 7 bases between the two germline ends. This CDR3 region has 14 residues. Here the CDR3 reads CASSEVYSSYEQYF. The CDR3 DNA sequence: TGTGCCAGCAGTGAAGTCTATAGCTCCTACGAGCAGTACTTC.

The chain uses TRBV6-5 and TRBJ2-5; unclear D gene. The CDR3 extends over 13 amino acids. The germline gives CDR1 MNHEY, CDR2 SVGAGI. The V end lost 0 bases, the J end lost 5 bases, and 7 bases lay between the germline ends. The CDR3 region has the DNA TGTGCCAGCAGTTACTCGGCGAGGGAGACCCAGTACTTC. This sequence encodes CASSYSARETQYF.

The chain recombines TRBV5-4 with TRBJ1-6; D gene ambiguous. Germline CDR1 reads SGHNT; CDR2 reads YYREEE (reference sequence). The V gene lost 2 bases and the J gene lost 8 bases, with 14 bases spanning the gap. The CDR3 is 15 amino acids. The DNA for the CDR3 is TGTGCCAGCAGCTTACCCACTACCCAGCATTCACCCCTCCACTTT. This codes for CASSLPTTQHSPLHF.

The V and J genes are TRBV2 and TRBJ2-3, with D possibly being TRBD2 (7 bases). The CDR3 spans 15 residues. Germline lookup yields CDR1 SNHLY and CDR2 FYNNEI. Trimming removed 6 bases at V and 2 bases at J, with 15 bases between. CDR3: CASSGLAGATDTQYF. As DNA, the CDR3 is TGTGCCAGCAGCGGTCTGGCGGGGGCCACAGATACGCAGTATTTT.

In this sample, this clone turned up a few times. The DNA of the CDR3 is TGTGCCAGCAGGGTTTCGAACACTGAAGCTTTCTTT. Residues: CASRVSNTEAFF. V and J are TRBV28 and TRBJ1-1; D not certain. Germline CDR1 and CDR2: MDHEN and SYDVKM. The length of the CDR3 is 12 residues. The germline V and J ends were trimmed by 6 bases and 1 base, with 6 bases remaining between them.

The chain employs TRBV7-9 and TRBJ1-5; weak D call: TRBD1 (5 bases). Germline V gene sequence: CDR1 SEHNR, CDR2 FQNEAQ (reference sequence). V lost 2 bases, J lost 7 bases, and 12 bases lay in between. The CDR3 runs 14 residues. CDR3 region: CASSLQGAEQPQHF. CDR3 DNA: TGTGCCAGCAGCTTACAGGGAGCGGAGCAGCCCCAGCATTTT.

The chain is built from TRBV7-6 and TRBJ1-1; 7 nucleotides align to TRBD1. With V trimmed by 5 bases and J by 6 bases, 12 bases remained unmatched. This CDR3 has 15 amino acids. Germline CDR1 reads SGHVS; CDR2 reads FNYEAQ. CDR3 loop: CASSSRDSPSAEAFF. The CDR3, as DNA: TGTGCCAGCAGCAGCCGGGACAGCCCTAGCGCTGAAGCTTTCTTT.

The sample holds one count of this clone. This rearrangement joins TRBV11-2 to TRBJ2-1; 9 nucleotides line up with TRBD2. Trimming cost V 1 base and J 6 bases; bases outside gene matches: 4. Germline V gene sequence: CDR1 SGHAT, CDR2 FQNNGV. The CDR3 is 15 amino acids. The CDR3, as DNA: TGTGCCAGCAGCTTAGCGCCTAGCGGGGCCAATGAGCAGTTCTTC. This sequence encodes CASSLAPSGANEQFF.

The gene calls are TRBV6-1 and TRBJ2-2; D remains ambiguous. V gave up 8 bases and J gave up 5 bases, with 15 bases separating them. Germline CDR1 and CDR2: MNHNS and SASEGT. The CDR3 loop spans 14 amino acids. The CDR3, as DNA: TGTGCCAGCGGCCCTATTTATGGGACCGGGGAGCTGTTTTTT. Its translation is CASGPIYGTGELFF.

CDR3 amino acids: CASSLSGSSPHFSYEQYF. The DNA of the CDR3 is TGTGCCAGCAGTCTGAGCGGATCATCACCTCATTTTAGCTACGAGCAGTACTTC. This sequence joins TRBV14 and TRBJ2-7, with D maybe TRBD2 (5 bases). The germline gives CDR1 SGHDN, CDR2 FVKESK. This CDR3 has 18 residues. Trimming removed 6 bases from V and 3 bases from J, with 27 bases in between.

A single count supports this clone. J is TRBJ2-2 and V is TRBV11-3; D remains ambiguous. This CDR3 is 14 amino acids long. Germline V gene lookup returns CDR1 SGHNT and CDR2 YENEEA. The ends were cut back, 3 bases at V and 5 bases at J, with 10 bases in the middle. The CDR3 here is CASSFRENTGELFF. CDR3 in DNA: TGTGCCAGCAGCTTCCGCGAGAATACCGGGGAGCTGTTTTTT.

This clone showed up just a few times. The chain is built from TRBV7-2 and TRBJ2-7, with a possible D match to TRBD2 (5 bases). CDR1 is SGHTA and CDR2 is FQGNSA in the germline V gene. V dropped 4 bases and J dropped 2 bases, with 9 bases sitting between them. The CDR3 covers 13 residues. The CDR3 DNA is TGTGCCAGCAGCTCGGACGGGGCCTACGAGCAGTACTTC. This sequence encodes CASSSDGAYEQYF.

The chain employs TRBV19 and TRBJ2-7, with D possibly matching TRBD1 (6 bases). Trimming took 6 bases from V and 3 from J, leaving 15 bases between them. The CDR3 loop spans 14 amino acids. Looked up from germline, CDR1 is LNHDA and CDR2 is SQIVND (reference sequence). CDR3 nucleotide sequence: TGTGCCAGTAGCACAGAAACGACAGGCTACGAGCAGTACTTC. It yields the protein CASSTETTGYEQYF. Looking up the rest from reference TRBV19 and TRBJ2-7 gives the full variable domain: DGGITQSPKYLFRKEGQNVTLSCEQNLNHDAMYWYRQDPGQGLRLIYYSQIVNDFQKGDIAEGYSVSREKKESFPLTVTSAQKNPTAFYLCASSTETTGYEQYFGPGTRLTVT.